Presented here are 21 T cell receptor beta chains from one specimen sequenced in a study of Graves' ophthalmopathy and Graves' hyperthyroidism. Amplification from RNA transcripts yielded the TCR beta CDR3 regions. The workflow started with a first-round RT-PCR run with HTBI primers and then moved on to a second-round multiplex PCR. TCRdb used MiXCR to reprocess the multiplex PCR reads, holding one entry per CDR3 protein. The sample yields 200,000 to 250,000 distinct CDR3 sequences, 25% to 35% seen once. Specimen: peripheral blood. These receptor sequences come from a man aged 45-60 years with Graves' ophthalmopathy.

This clonotype was seen at least ten times. In DNA form, the CDR3 reads TGTGCCAGCAGTTTAGGACGCTATGAGACCCAGTACTTC. Protein product: CASSLGRYETQYF. The chain has TRBV6-2 or TRBV6-3 and TRBJ2-5; D unresolved. This CDR3 has 13 amino acids. The V end lost 4 bases, the J end lost 5 bases, and 11 bases lay between the germline ends. Germline V CDR1 and CDR2: MNHEY, SVGEGT.

This clonotype came up many times. V and J are TRBV12-3 or TRBV12-4 and TRBJ2-5, with 8 bases fitting TRBD2. V lost 2 bases to trimming and J lost 4 bases; unmatched junction nucleotides: 3. The CDR3 is 14 residues long. The CDR3 DNA reads as TGTGCCAGCAGTTTACGGGGGGGGGCAGAGACCCAGTACTTC. Encoded protein: CASSLRGGAETQYF.

This clonotype was observed many times. The V and J genes are TRBV7-2 and TRBJ2-7; 8 bases match TRBD1. With V trimmed by 6 bases and J by 2 bases, 3 bases remained unmatched. Per the germline V gene, CDR1 is SGHTA and CDR2 is FQGNSA. The CDR3 covers 13 residues. The CDR3 sequence is CASRSGGTYEQYF. As DNA, the CDR3 is TGTGCCAGCAGGTCAGGGGGCACCTACGAGCAGTACTTC. The entire variable domain, with the rest obtained from reference TRBV7-2 and TRBJ2-7, is as follows: GAGVSQSPSNKVTEKGKDVELRCDPISGHTALYWYRQSLGQGLEFLIYFQGNSAPDKSGLPSDRFSAERTGGSVSTLTIQRTQQEDSAVYLCASRSGGTYEQYFGPGTRLTVT.

Ten or more counts support this clonotype. This chain joins TRBV28 and TRBJ2-7; D is possibly TRBD2 (6 bases). V was shortened by 0 bases and J by 6 bases, with 12 bases between the two germline ends. Germline values: CDR1 MDHEN, CDR2 SYDVKM. The CDR3 length is 14 residues. CDR3 nucleotide sequence: TGTGCCAGCAGTTTATGGGACTACCAGGGCGAGCAGTACTTC. Translated: CASSLWDYQGEQYF.

This chain connects TRBV7-8 to TRBJ2-7; D is ambiguous. Trimming removed 5 bases at V and 1 base at J, with 12 bases between. This CDR3 has 14 residues. Germline V gene sequence: CDR1 SGHVS, CDR2 FQNEAQ. The CDR3 DNA reads as TGTGCCAGCAGCCAAACAGACGGGTCCTACGAGCAGTACTTC. As protein: CASSQTDGSYEQYF.

This clonotype was seen repeatedly, ten times or more. V usage is TRBV9 and J usage is TRBJ2-7, with 7 bases lining up with TRBD2. Losses at the gene ends were 0 bases for V and 2 bases for J; bases not matched to a gene: 8. CDR3 length: 16 residues. The V gene's germline CDR1 is SGDLS and CDR2 YYNGEE. The CDR3 coding sequence is TGTGCCAGCAGCGTAGGAGGTTCGGGACTAACCTACGAGCAGTACTTC. It specifies CASSVGGSGLTYEQYF. The full variable domain, rest sourced from reference TRBV9 and TRBJ2-7, is DSGVTQTPKHLITATGQRVTLRCSPRSGDLSVYWYQQSLDQGLQFLIQYYNGEERAKGNILERFSAQQFPDLHSELNLSSLELGDSALYFCASSVGGSGLTYEQYFGPGTRLTVT.

This clonotype was picked up many times. The chain combines TRBV13 with TRBJ2-7, with TRBD2 matching over 9 bases. J was trimmed by 4 bases and V by 4 bases; bases with no gene match: 8. Per germline, CDR1 PRHDT and CDR2 FYEKMQ (reference sequence). This CDR3 spans 15 amino acids. The DNA for the CDR3 is TGTGCCAGCAGCTCCAAATCTAGCGGGACATACGAGCAGTACTTC. Translated, it gives CASSSKSSGTYEQYF.

CDR3 nucleotides: TGTGCCAGCAGTCCAATAGTCCGGGCAGGGACTATCTATGGCTACACCTTC. It translates to CASSPIVRAGTIYGYTF. J is TRBJ1-2 and V is TRBV6-2 or TRBV6-3; possible D gene TRBD1, 5 bases. Germline values: CDR1 MNHEY, CDR2 SVGEGT. The CDR3 is 17 residues long. Trimming removed 5 bases at V and 4 bases at J, with 23 bases between.

This clonotype was recorded at least ten times. This chain uses TRBV20-1 with TRBJ2-5; 8 bases map to TRBD2. V shed 5 bases and J 3 bases; nucleotides not matched to a gene: 8. Germline CDR1 and CDR2: DFQATT and SNEGSKA (reference sequence). The CDR3 loop spans 14 amino acids. The CDR3 here is CSAHRGTRKETQYF. DNA for the CDR3: TGCAGTGCTCACCGCGGGACTAGGAAAGAGACCCAGTACTTC.

Ten or more counts support this clonotype. The genes are TRBV28 and TRBJ1-6; D is undetermined. Germline loops: CDR1 MDHEN, CDR2 SYDVKM. The V gene lost 1 base and the J gene lost 7 bases, with 8 bases spanning the gap. CDR3 length: 14 amino acids. The DNA of the CDR3 is TGTGCCAGCAGTTTATCGGTCGGAAATTCACCCCTCCACTTT. Translated, it gives CASSLSVGNSPLHF. Using reference TRBV28 and TRBJ1-6 for the parts outside the CDR3, the full variable domain is DVKVTQSSRYLVKRTGEKVFLECVQDMDHENMFWYRQDPGLGLRLIYFSYDVKMKEKGDIPEGYSVSREKKERFSLILESASTNQTSMYLCASSLSVGNSPLHFGNGTRLTVT.

This clonotype was seen repeatedly, ten times or more. This rearrangement joins TRBV6-2 or TRBV6-3 to TRBJ2-5; the D is unclear. From germline, CDR1 is MNHEY and CDR2 SVGEGT. This CDR3 is 12 amino acids long. V was shortened by 2 bases and J by 4 bases, with 5 bases between the two germline ends. CDR3 in amino acids: CASSYVGETQYF. Here the CDR3 DNA reads TGTGCCAGCAGTTACGTAGGAGAGACCCAGTACTTC.

This chain connects TRBV10-3 to TRBJ1-2; D remains ambiguous. In germline, CDR1 is ENHRY, CDR2 SYGVKD. The CDR3 is made up of 15 amino acids. Trimming took 2 bases from V and 0 from J, leaving 10 bases between them. The CDR3, as DNA: TGTGCCATCAGTGAGACCCGGAAGGCTAACTATGGCTACACCTTC. It codes for CAISETRKANYGYTF.

The genes are TRBV28 and TRBJ1-6, with a possible D match to TRBD1 (6 bases). CDR3 length equals 18 residues. Germline V gene sequence: CDR1 MDHEN, CDR2 SYDVKM. Trimming stripped 2 bases from V and 0 bases from J, with 14 bases between. DNA for the CDR3: TGTGCCAGCAGTTTACTTCGACAGGCTAGCTCCTATAATTCACCCCTCCACTTT. Protein product: CASSLLRQASSYNSPLHF.

The chain has TRBV12-3 or TRBV12-4 and TRBJ1-6; D is ambiguous. The germline V and J ends were trimmed by 8 bases and 6 bases, with 11 bases remaining between them. The CDR3 is 13 residues long. The CDR3 coding sequence is TGTGCCAGCGTCGGGTTCAGTAATTCACCCCTCCACTTT. Translating gives CASVGFSNSPLHF.

The sample holds many counts of this clonotype. The V call is TRBV2, the J call TRBJ2-6; no firm D call. The CDR3 runs to 14 residues. Between the trimmed V and J ends, which lost 2 bases and 0 bases, there was a span of 2 bases. Germline CDR1 reads SNHLY; CDR2 reads FYNNEI. CDR3 residues: CASSEISGANVLTF. As DNA, the CDR3 is TGTGCCAGCAGTGAAATCTCTGGGGCCAACGTCCTGACTTTC.

This clonotype was picked up many times. The junction shows a germline mismatch at one end, possibly a read error. The chain carries TRBV5-1 and TRBJ1-1, with D unclear. The CDR3 is made up of 14 amino acids. CDR1 is SGHRS, CDR2 YFSETQ, per germline. Here the CDR3 reads CASSLGTSNTEAFF. CDR3 DNA: TGTGCCAGCAGTTTGGGAACGAGTAACACTGAAGCTTTCTTT. Filled out from reference TRBV5-1 and TRBJ1-1, the complete variable domain reads KAGVTQTPRYLIKTRGQQVTLSCSPISGHRSVSWYQQTPGQGLQFLFEYFSETQRNKGNFPGRFSGRQFSNSRSEMNVSTLELGDSALYLCASSLGTSNTEAFFGQGTRLTVV.

This clonotype was detected many times. The chain has TRBV3-1 and TRBJ2-7; D remains ambiguous. Germline V gene sequence: CDR1 LGHDT, CDR2 YNNKEL (reference sequence). Trimming removed 2 bases at V and 2 bases at J, with 10 bases between. CDR3 length equals 14 residues. The CDR3 loop is CASSQYPSTYEQYF. CDR3 in DNA: TGTGCCAGCAGCCAATACCCCTCGACCTACGAGCAGTACTTC.

The genes are TRBV12-3 or TRBV12-4 and TRBJ2-2, with 10 bases aligning to TRBD2. The CDR3 extends over 14 amino acids. V was clipped by 8 bases and J by 3 bases; unmatched bases: 3. The CDR3: CASGLAGDTGELFF. CDR3 coding DNA: TGTGCCAGCGGGCTAGCGGGGGACACCGGGGAGCTGTTTTTT.

This clonotype was found many times. The chain uses TRBV12-3 or TRBV12-4 and TRBJ1-6; D possibly corresponds to TRBD1 (5 bases). The V gene lost 1 base and the J gene lost 1 base, with 8 bases spanning the gap. The CDR3 loop spans 16 amino acids. The CDR3 here is CASSLGGLSYNSPLHF. As DNA, the CDR3 is TGTGCCAGCAGTTTAGGGGGCTTGTCCTATAATTCACCCCTCCACTTT.

This clonotype was counted at least ten times. The rearrangement uses TRBV19 and TRBJ1-1; D is ambiguous. Deletions cut 1 base from V and 1 base from J, with 7 bases between. The CDR3 runs 14 residues. Per the germline V gene, CDR1 is LNHDA and CDR2 is SQIVND (reference sequence). CDR3 residues: CASSIAPENTEAFF. CDR3 DNA: TGTGCCAGTAGTATAGCTCCGGAGAACACTGAAGCTTTCTTT.

This clonotype was found many times. V gene TRBV7-9 combines with J gene TRBJ2-5; 8 bases line up with TRBD1. Germline CDR1 is SEHNR and CDR2 is FQNEAQ (reference sequence). Trimming at V came to 5 bases and at J to 2 bases, leaving 7 bases not matched to a gene. The CDR3 consists of 15 residues. CDR3 in amino acids: CASSPRDRQQETQYF. The CDR3 DNA is TGTGCCAGCAGCCCCCGGGACAGGCAACAAGAGACCCAGTACTTC.